This TCR beta chain emerged from a study of spatial heterogeneity in lung cancer. Looking at the study overall: The donor population consisted of over 55 patients with untreated, early-stage non-small cell lung cancer. Raw reads contained each unique TCR and UMI combination more than ten times on average.

A unique molecular identifier was attached to every TCR cDNA molecule. TCRdb passed the 5' RACE reads through MiXCR, listing each CDR3 protein once. The repertoire holds around 110,000 distinct CDR3 sequences, with 12% as singletons. Looked up from germline, CDR1 is SQVTM and CDR2 is ANQGSEA. The germline V and J ends were trimmed by 6 bases and 6 bases, with 17 bases remaining between them. This CDR3 contains 14 residues. The time point was: blood at routine non-recurrence follow-up after resection. Without sorting, whole RNA was sequenced from tumor, nontumor lung or frozen PBMC. This clonotype was seen ten or more times.

This TCR was recovered from a male donor with early-stage non-small cell lung cancer. The input for sequencing was PBMCs, taken at follow-up. V usage is TRBV29-1 and J usage is TRBJ1-4; D is undetermined. The CDR3 here is CSVGKGGWDEKLFF. CDR3 in DNA: TGCAGCGTGGGCAAGGGAGGTTGGGATGAAAAACTGTTTTTT.